These 5 T cell receptor beta chains originate from one sample sequenced in a study of OX40 agonist ivuxolimab in advanced cancers. TCRdb's copy holds only in-frame clones and misses some; the assay was immunoSEQ multiplex PCR. This table holds fewer than 60,000 clones, around nine tenths found once. The sample in question was CD4+ or CD8+ T cells sorted from blood, obtained in a trial of the OX40 agonist ivuxolimab. These TCRs come from an adult with an advanced solid tumor such as melanoma, head and neck, liver or kidney cancer.

This chain uses TRBV7-9 with TRBJ1-4; TRBD1 is a possible D gene (5 bases). Germline CDR1 and CDR2: SEHNR and FQNEAQ (reference sequence). This CDR3 has 19 amino acids. Trimming took 5 bases from V and 3 from J, leaving 25 bases between them. The CDR3 loop is CASSKQTGEGPLANEKLFF. The CDR3 coding sequence is TGTGCCAGCAGCAAACAGACTGGTGAGGGACCTCTGGCTAATGAAAAACTGTTTTTT.

The chain uses TRBV5-1 and TRBJ2-7; 13 bases agree with TRBD2. Trimming removed 4 bases from V and 6 bases from J; junction bases left unmatched: 7. This CDR3 region has 15 residues. CDR1 is SGHRS and CDR2 is YFSETQ in the germline V gene. CDR3 amino acids: CASSGGLAGEFEQYF. CDR3 nucleotide sequence: TGCGCCAGCAGCGGAGGACTAGCGGGGGAATTCGAGCAGTACTTC.

This chain joins TRBV7-9 and TRBJ1-3, with D possibly TRBD1 on 6 matching bases. This CDR3 comprises 17 residues. Trimming took off 5 bases at V and 0 bases at J, with 17 bases between the two ends. Germline V gene sequence: CDR1 SEHNR, CDR2 FQNEAQ (reference sequence). DNA for the CDR3: TGTGCCAGCAGCGGGTTTCAGGGGCGCGTCTCTGGAAACACCATATATTTT. It translates to CASSGFQGRVSGNTIYF.

The chain employs TRBV2 and TRBJ2-1; 7 bases are shared with TRBD1. V lost 8 bases to trimming and J lost 2 bases; unmatched junction nucleotides: 6. Per the germline V gene, CDR1 is SNHLY and CDR2 is FYNNEI. This CDR3 has 14 amino acids. CDR3 sequence (DNA): TGTGCCAGCGCGCGGCAGGGGGCCTACAATGAGCAGTTCTTC. It is translated as CASARQGAYNEQFF.

The table lists this clone with a count of one. The chain joins TRBV4-1 to TRBJ1-6; D ambiguous. The CDR3 covers 17 residues. CDR1 and CDR2 from the germline V gene are MGHRA and YSYEKL. V was shortened by 0 bases and J by 8 bases, with 17 bases between the two germline ends. This chain's CDR3 is CASSQDRGSVGYSPLHF. CDR3 coding DNA: TGCGCCAGCAGCCAAGATCGGGGTTCGGTTGGGTATTCACCCCTCCACTTT.